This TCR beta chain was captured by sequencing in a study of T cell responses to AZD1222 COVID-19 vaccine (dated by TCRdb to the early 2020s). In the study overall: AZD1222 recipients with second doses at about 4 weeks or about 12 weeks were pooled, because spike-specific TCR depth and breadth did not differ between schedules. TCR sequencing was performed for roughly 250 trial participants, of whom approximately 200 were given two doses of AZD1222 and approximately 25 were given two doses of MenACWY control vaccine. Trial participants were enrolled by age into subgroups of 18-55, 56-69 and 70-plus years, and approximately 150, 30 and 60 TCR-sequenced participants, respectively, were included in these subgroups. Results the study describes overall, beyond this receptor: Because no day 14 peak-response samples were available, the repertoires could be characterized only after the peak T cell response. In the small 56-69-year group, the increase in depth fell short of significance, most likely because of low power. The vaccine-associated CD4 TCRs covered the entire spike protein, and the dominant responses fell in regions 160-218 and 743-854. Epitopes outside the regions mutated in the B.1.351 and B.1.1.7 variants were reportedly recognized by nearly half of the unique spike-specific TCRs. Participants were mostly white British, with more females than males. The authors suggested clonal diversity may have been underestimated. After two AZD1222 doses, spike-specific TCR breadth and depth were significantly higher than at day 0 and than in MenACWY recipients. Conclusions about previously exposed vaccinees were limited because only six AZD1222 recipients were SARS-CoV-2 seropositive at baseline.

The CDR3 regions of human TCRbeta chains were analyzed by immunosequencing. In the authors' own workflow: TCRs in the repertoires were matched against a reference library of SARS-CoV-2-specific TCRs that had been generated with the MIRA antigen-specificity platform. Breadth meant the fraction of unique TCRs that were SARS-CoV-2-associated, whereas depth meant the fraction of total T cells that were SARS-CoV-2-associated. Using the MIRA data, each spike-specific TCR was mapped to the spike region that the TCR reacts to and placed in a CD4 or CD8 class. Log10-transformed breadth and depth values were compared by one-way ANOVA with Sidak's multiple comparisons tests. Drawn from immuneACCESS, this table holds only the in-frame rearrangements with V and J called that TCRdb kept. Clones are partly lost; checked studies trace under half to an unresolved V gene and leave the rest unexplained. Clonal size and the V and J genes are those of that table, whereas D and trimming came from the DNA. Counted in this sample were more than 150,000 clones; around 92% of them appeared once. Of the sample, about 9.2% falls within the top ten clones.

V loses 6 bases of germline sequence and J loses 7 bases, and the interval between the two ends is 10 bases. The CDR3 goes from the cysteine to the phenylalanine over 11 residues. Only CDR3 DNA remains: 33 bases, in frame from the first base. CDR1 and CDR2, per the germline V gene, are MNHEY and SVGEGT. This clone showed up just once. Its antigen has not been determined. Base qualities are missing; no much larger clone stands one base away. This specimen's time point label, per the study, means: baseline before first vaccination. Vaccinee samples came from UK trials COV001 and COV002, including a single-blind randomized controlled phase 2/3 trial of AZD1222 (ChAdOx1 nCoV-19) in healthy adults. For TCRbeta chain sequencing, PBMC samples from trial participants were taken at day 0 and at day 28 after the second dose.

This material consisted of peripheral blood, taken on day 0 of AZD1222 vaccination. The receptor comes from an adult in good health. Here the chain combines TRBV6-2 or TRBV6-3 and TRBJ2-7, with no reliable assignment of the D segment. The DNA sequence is TGTGCCAGCAGCCCGAAGAGGGAGCAGTACTTC. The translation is CASSPKREQYF.